These 28 T cell receptor beta chains were all obtained from the same sample, sequenced in a study of shared clonotypes between healthy human individuals. TCRdb's table, derived via immunoSEQ multiplex PCR, lists solely in-frame clones and lacks some. The data show some 980,000 clones, over 60% seen once. The sample comprised memory CD4+ T cells sorted from blood. Subset denoted: CD45RA-negative fraction. Every receptor here comes from a man in his late teens or twenties in good health.

A single count supports this clone. The gene calls are TRBV5-1 and TRBJ1-1, with 7 bases that match TRBD1. Germline CDR1 and CDR2: SGHRS and YFSETQ. Trimming took 6 bases from V and 1 from J; bases not matched to a gene: 6. The CDR3 is 14 amino acids. In DNA, the CDR3 is TGCGCCAGCACGCCCGGGACAGAGAACACTGAAGCTTTCTTT. Translating gives CASTPGTENTEAFF. The full variable domain, in which reference TRBV5-1 and TRBJ1-1 provide the parts outside the CDR3, is KAGVTQTPRYLIKTRGQQVTLSCSPISGHRSVSWYQQTPGQGLQFLFEYFSETQRNKGNFPGRFSGRQFSNSRSEMNVSTLELGDSALYLCASTPGTENTEAFFGQGTRLTVV.

Note on this clone: The identical CDR3 is also encoded by other nucleotide sequences in the sample. J is TRBJ2-7 and V is TRBV27, with 9 positions matching TRBD2. Germline values: CDR1 MNHEY, CDR2 SMNVEV (reference sequence). The CDR3 is 14 residues long. V lost 6 bases to trimming and J lost 2 bases; unmatched junction nucleotides: 5. CDR3 amino acids: CASSVLAGPYEQYF. CDR3 nucleotide sequence: TGTGCCAGCAGCGTACTAGCGGGTCCCTACGAGCAGTACTTC.

The chain employs TRBV4-1 and TRBJ2-2; D is uncertain. The V end was cut by 4 bases, the J end by 4 bases, with 16 bases between. The CDR3 runs to 16 residues. Looked up from germline, CDR1 is MGHRA and CDR2 is YSYEKL. Here the CDR3 reads CASSLGEGFSTGELFF. The CDR3 coding sequence is TGCGCCAGCAGCCTTGGAGAAGGATTTTCCACCGGGGAGCTGTTTTTT.

The chain combines TRBV28 with TRBJ1-3; D is uncertain. The CDR3 has 15 amino acids. Between the trimmed V and J ends, which lost 5 bases and 4 bases, there was a span of 15 bases. CDR1 MDHEN and CDR2 SYDVKM come from the germline V gene. The CDR3 sequence: CASSPPRGAGNTIYF. The CDR3 DNA reads TGTGCCAGCAGTCCTCCTCGGGGAGCCGGAAACACCATATATTTT.

There are a few counts of this clone. The chain employs TRBV23-1 and TRBJ2-5, with D perhaps TRBD1 (6 bases). TRBV23-1 carries the ORF label, with uncertain function. The CDR3 runs 16 residues. V lost 4 bases, J lost 2 bases, and 17 bases lay in between. The CDR3: CASSRGQLLSQETQYF. The CDR3 DNA sequence: TGCGCCAGCAGTCGAGGACAGTTACTTTCTCAAGAGACCCAGTACTTC.

The J gene is TRBJ2-5, the V gene TRBV11-2; no clear D gene. Germline CDR1 SGHAT, CDR2 FQNNGV. V dropped 1 base and J dropped 5 bases, with 14 bases sitting between them. The CDR3 is 15 residues long. CDR3 bases: TGTGCCAGCAGCTTAGGAGTCAAGGCTTCGGAGACCCAGTACTTC. Protein: CASSLGVKASETQYF.

CDR3 amino acids: CASSVQQINSPLHF. In DNA form, the CDR3 reads TGTGCCAGCAGTGTCCAGCAAATCAATTCACCCCTCCACTTT. J is TRBJ1-6 and V is TRBV2; D unresolved. V lost 4 bases, J lost 7 bases, and 11 bases lay in between. Germline V gene lookup returns CDR1 SNHLY and CDR2 FYNNEI. The CDR3 runs 14 residues.

Here the CDR3 DNA reads TGTGCCAGCTCACCCGACAGGGGCGGTCTGAGGGCCAACGTCCTGACTTTC. The encoded protein is CASSPDRGGLRANVLTF. The chain uses TRBV18 and TRBJ2-6, with 8 bases identical to TRBD1. CDR1 is KGHSH and CDR2 is LQKENI in the germline V gene. CDR3 length: 17 residues. V dropped 3 bases and J dropped 5; count of bases not matched to a gene: 9.

CDR3 amino acids: CASSWDRLQETQYF. The DNA of the CDR3 is TGTGCCAGCAGTTGGGACAGGTTACAAGAGACCCAGTACTTC. The chain employs TRBV2 and TRBJ2-5, with 8 bases fitting TRBD1. CDR1 is SNHLY and CDR2 is FYNNEI in the germline V gene. The CDR3 spans 14 residues. V lost 5 bases, J lost 2 bases, and 4 bases stayed unmatched.

The V call is TRBV11-2, the J call TRBJ2-5; TRBD2 might be the D (6 bases). Trimming removed 1 base at V and 4 bases at J, with 19 bases between. This CDR3 contains 17 residues. Germline CDR1 and CDR2: SGHAT and FQNNGV. As DNA, the CDR3 is TGTGCCAGCAGCTTAGTAGGAATCAGTTTGGGGGGAGAGACCCAGTACTTC. Its protein product is CASSLVGISLGGETQYF.

This chain uses TRBV2 with TRBJ1-5, with no clear D. This CDR3 contains 13 residues. CDR1 is SNHLY and CDR2 is FYNNEI in the germline V gene. Trimming pared 4 bases from V and 0 bases from J, leaving 4 bases between. CDR3 in amino acids: CASSADSNQPQHF. Here the CDR3 DNA reads TGTGCCAGCAGTGCAGATAGCAATCAGCCCCAGCATTTT.

The chain employs TRBV23-1 and TRBJ2-5; D not resolved. TRBV23-1 is an ORF for which the function is uncertain. This CDR3 has 14 amino acids. V lost 6 bases and J lost 0, with 11 bases in between. Written as DNA, the CDR3 is TGCGCCAGCAGGCATACAGCGAACCAAGAGACCCAGTACTTC. Residues: CASRHTANQETQYF.

This clone was counted a few times. The rearrangement uses TRBV5-1 and TRBJ1-1, with TRBD1 matching over 11 bases. Germline assignment: CDR1 SGHRS and CDR2 YFSETQ. J was trimmed by 0 bases and V by 2 bases; bases with no gene match: 3. CDR3 length: 16 residues. The CDR3 DNA follows: TGCGCCAGCAGCTTCCGGGGACAGGGGGTGAACACTGAAGCTTTCTTT. This encodes CASSFRGQGVNTEAFF.

The rearrangement uses TRBV6-1 and TRBJ2-2; no firm D call. Trimming pared 10 bases from V and 7 bases from J, leaving 19 bases between. The CDR3 has 14 residues. Germline values: CDR1 MNHNS, CDR2 SASEGT. Here the CDR3 DNA reads TGTGCCACCCAACTTTATCAGGCGGTCGGGGAGCTGTTTTTT. This translates into CATQLYQAVGELFF.

The genes are TRBV2 and TRBJ2-1; 13 nucleotides agree with TRBD2. Trimming cost V 4 bases and J 7 bases; bases outside gene matches: 4. Germline V CDR1 and CDR2: SNHLY, FYNNEI. The CDR3 runs to 15 residues. Written as DNA, the CDR3 is TGTGCCAGCAGTGGGAGACTAGCGGGAGGTAATGAGCAGTTCTTC. Translated: CASSGRLAGGNEQFF.

Of note for this clone: The same CDR3 also results from other DNA sequences found in this sample. This chain uses TRBV7-9 with TRBJ2-5; weak D call: TRBD2 (5 bases). V lost 5 bases to trimming and J lost 5 bases, with 18 bases between them. The CDR3 runs 15 residues. Germline V gene data show CDR1 as SEHNR and CDR2 as FQNEAQ (reference sequence). The CDR3 is CASSQIRGPGETQYF. In DNA form, the CDR3 reads TGTGCCAGCAGCCAGATTAGAGGGCCGGGGGAGACCCAGTACTTC.

This clone has just a few counts. The chain is built from TRBV5-6 and TRBJ1-2; D not resolved. The CDR3 length is 12 residues. Deletions cut 2 bases from V and 8 bases from J, with 10 bases between. Per germline, CDR1 SGHDT and CDR2 YYEEEE. CDR3: CASSLTEGGYTF. CDR3 DNA: TGTGCCAGCAGCTTAACGGAGGGAGGCTACACCTTC.

This chain joins TRBV19 and TRBJ1-6; D gene ambiguous. Germline CDR1 and CDR2: LNHDA and SQIVND (reference sequence). Deletions cut 3 bases from V and 7 bases from J, with 10 bases between. This CDR3 has 14 residues. This chain's CDR3 is CASSIGVGNSPLHF. The CDR3 nucleotides are TGTGCCAGTAGTATCGGGGTAGGGAATTCACCCCTCCACTTT.

This clone has a count of ten or more. The V call is TRBV28, the J call TRBJ1-3; the D gene is possibly TRBD1 (5 bases). Germline loops: CDR1 MDHEN, CDR2 SYDVKM. The CDR3 spans 17 residues. Trimming shortened V by 6 bases and J by 4 bases, and 22 bases separated the two germline ends. The CDR3 here is CASSPNAAGIEGNTIYF. The CDR3 nucleotides read TGTGCCAGCAGCCCCAATGCGGCAGGGATCGAAGGAAACACCATATATTTT.

The chain's CDR3 is CASSLVAERDYTF. In DNA, the CDR3 is TGCGCCAGCAGCTTGGTGGCGGAACGCGACTACACCTTC. The chain couples TRBV5-1 to TRBJ1-2, with D uncertain. The germline V gene encodes CDR1 SGHRS and CDR2 YFSETQ. Trimming left V 0 bases short and J 10 bases short, with 13 bases between. CDR3 size: 13 residues.

The V call is TRBV2, the J call TRBJ2-5; possibly TRBD2 for D (6 bases). The germline gives CDR1 SNHLY, CDR2 FYNNEI. The CDR3 has 15 residues. Trimming shortened V by 5 bases and J by 5 bases, and 18 bases separated the two germline ends. In DNA form, the CDR3 reads TGTGCCAGCAGTAGGGAGGCTAGTGGGGTGGAGACCCAGTACTTC. The encoded protein is CASSREASGVETQYF.

V is TRBV7-8 and J is TRBJ2-7; a possible D gene is TRBD2 (6 bases). Germline lookup yields CDR1 SGHVS and CDR2 FQNEAQ. The CDR3 is made up of 12 amino acids. V was cut by 6 bases and J by 3 bases, with 9 bases left in between. The CDR3 DNA reads TGTGCCAGCAGGGGGGGATACTACGAGCAGTACTTC. It yields the protein CASRGGYYEQYF.

The chain has TRBV5-1 and TRBJ1-4, with 7 bases identical to TRBD1. There are 13 residues in the CDR3. Germline V gene sequence: CDR1 SGHRS, CDR2 YFSETQ. Trimming at V came to 4 bases and at J to 8 bases, leaving 5 bases not matched to a gene. The CDR3 reads CASSTGQLEKLFF. The CDR3 region has the DNA TGCGCCAGCAGCACGGGACAGTTAGAAAAACTGTTTTTT. Full variable domain (rest looked up from reference TRBV5-1 and TRBJ1-4): KAGVTQTPRYLIKTRGQQVTLSCSPISGHRSVSWYQQTPGQGLQFLFEYFSETQRNKGNFPGRFSGRQFSNSRSEMNVSTLELGDSALYLCASSTGQLEKLFFGSGTQLSVL.

This clone was seen repeatedly, ten times or more. V usage is TRBV29-1 and J usage is TRBJ2-1, with D possibly being TRBD1 (6 bases). Germline values: CDR1 SQVTM, CDR2 ANQGSEA. This CDR3 has 14 amino acids. V was pared by 4 bases and J by 5 bases, with 15 bases between. CDR3 bases: TGCAGCGTTGGGTGGTGGCAGGGGAACAATGAGCAGTTCTTC. This codes for CSVGWWQGNNEQFF.

Comment on this clone: With only one base between it and a far larger clone, this is likely a read error. This rearrangement joins TRBV7-2 to TRBJ2-5; D is possibly TRBD1 or TRBD2 (5 bases each). The CDR3 contains 16 residues. Per the germline V gene, CDR1 is SGHTA and CDR2 is FQGNSA. V was trimmed by 3 bases and J by 3 bases, leaving 17 bases between them. The CDR3 here is CASSFGWGLGEETQYF. The CDR3 DNA sequence: TGTGCCAGCAGCTTTGGGTGGGGCCTCGGGGAAGAGACCCAGTACTTC.

The chain couples TRBV5-6 to TRBJ2-5; tentatively, D is TRBD1 or TRBD2 (6 bases each). CDR3 length: 13 residues. The V and J ends lost 4 bases and 9 bases respectively, with 16 bases between them. CDR1 and CDR2 (germline): SGHDT, YYEEEE. CDR3 amino acids: CASSNRGPSPQYF. Written as DNA, the CDR3 is TGTGCCAGCAGCAATCGGGGGCCAAGCCCCCAGTACTTC. Based on the CDR3 plus reference TRBV5-6 and TRBJ2-5, the full variable domain is DAGVTQSPTHLIKTRGQQVTLRCSPKSGHDTVSWYQQALGQGPQFIFQYYEEEERQRGNFPDRFSGHQFPNYSSELNVNALLLGDSALYLCASSNRGPSPQYFGPGTRLLVL.

V is TRBV18 and J is TRBJ1-2, with TRBD1 as a possible D gene (6 bases). The CDR3 is 17 residues long. CDR1 is KGHSH and CDR2 is LQKENI in the germline V gene. The V end was cut by 2 bases, the J end by 7 bases, with 23 bases between. CDR3 DNA sequence: TGTGCCAGCTCACCAGGGGTTTCAGGGGCGATGAATGGTGGCTACACCTTC. This sequence encodes CASSPGVSGAMNGGYTF. The entire variable domain, with the rest obtained from reference TRBV18 and TRBJ1-2, is as follows: NAGVMQNPRHLVRRRGQEARLRCSPMKGHSHVYWYRQLPEEGLKFMVYLQKENIIDESGMPKERFSAEFPKEGPSILRIQQVVRGDSAAYFCASSPGVSGAMNGGYTFGSGTRLTVV.

The chain joins TRBV10-2 to TRBJ1-1; the D is unclear. From germline, CDR1 is WSHSY and CDR2 SAAADI. There are 14 residues in the CDR3. Trimming took 1 base from V and 4 from J, leaving 10 bases between them. This CDR3 is CASSEYWEGTEAFF. The CDR3 DNA follows: TGCGCCAGCAGTGAGTACTGGGAAGGCACTGAAGCTTTCTTT.